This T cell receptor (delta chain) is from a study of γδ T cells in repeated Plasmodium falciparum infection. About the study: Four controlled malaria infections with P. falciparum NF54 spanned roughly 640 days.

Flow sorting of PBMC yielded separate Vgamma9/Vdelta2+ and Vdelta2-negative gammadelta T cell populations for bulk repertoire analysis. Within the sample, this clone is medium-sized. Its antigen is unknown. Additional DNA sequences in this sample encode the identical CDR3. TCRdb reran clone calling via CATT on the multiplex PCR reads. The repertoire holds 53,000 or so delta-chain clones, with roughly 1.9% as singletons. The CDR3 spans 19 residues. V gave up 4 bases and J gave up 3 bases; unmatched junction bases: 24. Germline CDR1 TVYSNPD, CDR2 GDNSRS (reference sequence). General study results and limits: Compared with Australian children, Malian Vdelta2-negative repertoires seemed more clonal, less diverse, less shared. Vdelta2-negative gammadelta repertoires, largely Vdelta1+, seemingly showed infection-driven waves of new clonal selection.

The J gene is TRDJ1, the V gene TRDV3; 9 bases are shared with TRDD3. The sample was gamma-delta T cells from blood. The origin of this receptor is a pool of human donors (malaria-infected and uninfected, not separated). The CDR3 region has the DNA TGTGCCTCCCCCTACGAGCTGAGGTTCTGGGGATACGGATCCGATAAACTCATCTTT. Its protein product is CASPYELRFWGYGSDKLIF. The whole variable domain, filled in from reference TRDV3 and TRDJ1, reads CDKVTQSSPDQTVASGSEVVLLCTYDTVYSNPDLFWYRIRPDYSFQFVFYGDNSRSEGADFTQGRFSVKHILTQKAFHLVISPVRTEDSATYYCASPYELRFWGYGSDKLIFGKGTRVTVEP.